These 31 T cell receptor beta chains came from one sample sequenced in a study of regulatory dendritic cells for organ transplantation. Some clones are missing from TCRdb's copy, which holds only in-frame ones; the method was immunoSEQ multiplex PCR. Of approximately 12,000 clones listed, about 79% are singletons. Sorted subsets were CFSE-labeled and cultured roughly five days with allogeneic dendritic cells. The antigens of these receptors remain unknown. Sequenced sample: naive CD4+ T cells from blood cultured with regulatory dendritic cells. The sample's subset: CD45RA+ naive T cells. Source of these receptors: a human donor in good health.

The V gene is TRBV7-3, the J gene TRBJ1-1; 7 nucleotides agree with TRBD1. The CDR3 covers 13 residues. Germline CDR1 SGHTA, CDR2 FQGTGA. Trimming cost V 6 bases and J 1 base; bases outside gene matches: 2. Here the CDR3 DNA reads TGTGCCAGCAGTTGGACAGGGAACACTGAAGCTTTCTTT. This codes for CASSWTGNTEAFF.

Only a few counts were recorded for this clone. J is TRBJ2-1 and V is TRBV6-6; 10 bases align to TRBD1. The CDR3 covers 15 residues. Germline assignment: CDR1 MNHNY and CDR2 SVGAGI (reference sequence). Trimming at V came to 2 bases and at J to 6 bases, leaving 4 bases not matched to a gene. CDR3: CASSYPGTGVNEQFF. CDR3 bases: TGTGCCAGCAGTTACCCCGGGACAGGGGTCAATGAGCAGTTCTTC.

The chain couples TRBV7-2 to TRBJ1-2; TRBD1 aligns across 8 bases. Trimming removed 4 bases from V and 4 bases from J; junction bases left unmatched: 5. The length of the CDR3 is 14 residues. Germline assignment: CDR1 SGHTA and CDR2 FQGNSA. Here the CDR3 reads CASSSGGAGYGYTF. The CDR3 DNA reads TGTGCCAGCAGCTCAGGGGGCGCGGGCTATGGCTACACCTTC.

There are a few counts of this clone. The V call is TRBV2, the J call TRBJ2-2; the D gene is possibly TRBD1 (6 bases). V lost 5 bases to trimming and J lost 5 bases, with 18 bases between them. This CDR3 has 16 residues. From germline, CDR1 is SNHLY and CDR2 FYNNEI. The CDR3 sequence is CASSPTGFRGTGELFF. The CDR3 coding sequence is TGTGCCAGCAGTCCCACAGGGTTCAGAGGGACCGGGGAGCTGTTTTTT. Combining the CDR3 with reference TRBV2 and TRBJ2-2 gives the whole variable domain EPEVTQTPSHQVTQMGQEVILRCVPISNHLYFYWYRQILGQKVEFLVSFYNNEISEKSEIFDDQFSVERPDGSNFTLKIRSTKLEDSAMYFCASSPTGFRGTGELFFGEGSRLTVL.

This chain joins TRBV7-9 and TRBJ2-1; 8 bases fit TRBD2. This CDR3 has 15 amino acids. From germline, CDR1 is SEHNR and CDR2 FQNEAQ (reference sequence). V lost 5 bases to trimming and J lost 6 bases; unmatched junction nucleotides: 9. The DNA of the CDR3 is TGTGCCAGCAGCCCGGCGGGGGGCGGGTCCAATGAGCAGTTCTTC. Translated, it gives CASSPAGGGSNEQFF.

The J gene is TRBJ2-2, the V gene TRBV5-1; 10 bases are a match to TRBD1. The ends lost 2 bases at V and 3 bases at J; junction bases unmatched: 10. This CDR3 is built from 18 residues. The germline CDR1 and CDR2 sequences are SGHRS and YFSETQ. CDR3 DNA sequence: TGCGCCAGCAGCTTCACGGGACAGGGGTCGACGTACACCGGGGAGCTGTTTTTT. It is translated as CASSFTGQGSTYTGELFF.

The gene calls are TRBV13 and TRBJ2-1; possibly TRBD1 for D (6 bases). Germline V gives CDR1 PRHDT, CDR2 FYEKMQ (reference sequence). V shed 5 bases and J shed 4 bases, with 15 bases lying between them. The CDR3 runs to 15 residues. CDR3 nucleotides: TGTGCCAGCAGCGCGACAGGTAGGGGTTACAATGAGCAGTTCTTC. It encodes CASSATGRGYNEQFF. The full variable domain, with the rest looked up from reference TRBV13 and TRBJ2-1, is AAGVIQSPRHLIKEKRETATLKCYPIPRHDTVYWYQQGPGQDPQFLISFYEKMQSDKGSIPDRFSAQQFSDYHSELNMSSLELGDSALYFCASSATGRGYNEQFFGPGTRLTVL.

The chain uses TRBV10-3 and TRBJ2-2; no clear D. The CDR3 runs 12 residues. V lost 5 bases and J lost 2, with 3 bases in between. The germline gives CDR1 ENHRY, CDR2 SYGVKD. Here the CDR3 DNA reads TGTGCCATCAGTCAAAACACCGGGGAGCTGTTTTTT. Translation gives CAISQNTGELFF.

This clone was picked up a small number of times. The chain employs TRBV6-5 and TRBJ1-2, with 7 bases identical to TRBD1. The length of the CDR3 is 13 residues. V was clipped by 6 bases and J by 8 bases; unmatched bases: 9. Germline lookup yields CDR1 MNHEY and CDR2 SVGAGI. CDR3 bases: TGTGCCAGCAGACCACGACAGGGTTGGGGCTACACCTTC. Its protein product is CASRPRQGWGYTF.

The CDR3 here is CASSSRLAGVGDTQYF. CDR3 DNA sequence: TGTGCCAGCAGCTCACGACTAGCGGGGGTGGGGGATACGCAGTATTTT. The V gene is TRBV7-2, the J gene TRBJ2-3; 12 positions match TRBD2. Germline V gene sequence: CDR1 SGHTA, CDR2 FQGNSA. The ends lost 4 bases at V and 6 bases at J; junction bases unmatched: 8. The CDR3 runs 16 residues.

V gene TRBV18 combines with J gene TRBJ1-1; 10 positions agree with TRBD1. Losses at the gene ends were 6 bases for V and 11 bases for J; bases not matched to a gene: 12. Germline-derived CDR1 and CDR2 are KGHSH and LQKENI. CDR3 length equals 14 residues. The CDR3, as DNA: TGTGCCAGCTCGCCTTCGGGGGACAGGGGTAATGCTTTCTTT. Protein sequence: CASSPSGDRGNAFF. The full variable domain, with the rest looked up from reference TRBV18 and TRBJ1-1, is NAGVMQNPRHLVRRRGQEARLRCSPMKGHSHVYWYRQLPEEGLKFMVYLQKENIIDESGMPKERFSAEFPKEGPSILRIQQVVRGDSAAYFCASSPSGDRGNAFFGQGTRLTVV.

J is TRBJ1-4 and V is TRBV2; D is ambiguous. Trimming removed 6 bases at V and 0 bases at J, with 14 bases between. Germline CDR1 is SNHLY and CDR2 is FYNNEI. The length of the CDR3 is 16 residues. The CDR3 nucleotides are TGTGCCAGCAGAACTCAGGAAAGAGCAACTAATGAAAAACTGTTTTTT. It specifies CASRTQERATNEKLFF.

V gene TRBV5-1 combines with J gene TRBJ1-3; 12 bases match TRBD1. J gave up 4 bases and V 4 bases, and 9 bases lay outside the gene matches. This CDR3 has 17 residues. CDR1 and CDR2 from the germline V gene are SGHRS and YFSETQ. Here the CDR3 DNA reads TGCGCCAGCAGCCCGGAGGGACAGGGGGCGACGGGAAACACCATATATTTT. It encodes CASSPEGQGATGNTIYF.

This clone came up a few times. This chain links TRBV19 with TRBJ1-5; the D gene is possibly TRBD1 (5 bases). The CDR3 loop spans 14 amino acids. Between the trimmed V and J ends, which lost 7 bases and 5 bases, there was a span of 15 bases. Germline CDR1 reads LNHDA; CDR2 reads SQIVND (reference sequence). The CDR3 here is CASTPEGRDQPQHF. CDR3 sequence (DNA): TGTGCCAGTACTCCGGAGGGGCGAGATCAGCCCCAGCATTTT.

Remarks on this clone: Other DNA sequences in the sample encode the same CDR3. The chain recombines TRBV18 with TRBJ2-7; D call uncertain. The germline V and J ends were trimmed by 3 bases and 2 bases, with 11 bases remaining between them. CDR1 KGHSH and CDR2 LQKENI come from the germline V gene. The CDR3 length is 14 residues. The CDR3 region is CASSPGGGAYEQYF. The CDR3 nucleotides are TGTGCCAGCTCACCTGGCGGTGGCGCCTACGAGCAGTACTTC.

This clone was detected only a few times. The rearrangement joins TRBV5-1 to TRBJ1-1; D might be TRBD1 (5 bases). V was pared by 4 bases and J by 2 bases, with 12 bases between. This CDR3 is 14 amino acids long. CDR1 SGHRS and CDR2 YFSETQ come from the germline V gene. The CDR3 loop reads CASSVDGGNTEAFF. The DNA for the CDR3 is TGCGCCAGCAGCGTGGACGGGGGTAACACTGAAGCTTTCTTT. Looking up the rest from reference TRBV5-1 and TRBJ1-1 gives the full variable domain: KAGVTQTPRYLIKTRGQQVTLSCSPISGHRSVSWYQQTPGQGLQFLFEYFSETQRNKGNFPGRFSGRQFSNSRSEMNVSTLELGDSALYLCASSVDGGNTEAFFGQGTRLTVV.

The V and J genes are TRBV6-5 and TRBJ1-4, with TRBD1 matching over 8 bases. The CDR3 totals 16 residues. The germline gives CDR1 MNHEY, CDR2 SVGAGI. V lost 2 bases to trimming and J lost 4 bases; unmatched junction nucleotides: 6. The CDR3 loop is CASSYLRGRGNEKLFF. In DNA form, the CDR3 reads TGTGCCAGCAGTTACCTCAGGGGGCGCGGTAATGAAAAACTGTTTTTT.

The chain recombines TRBV19 with TRBJ1-5; D gene ambiguous. The CDR3 covers 14 residues. V shed 1 base and J shed 4 bases, with 8 bases lying between them. Germline values: CDR1 LNHDA, CDR2 SQIVND (reference sequence). CDR3 sequence: CASSIGSENQPQHF. DNA of the CDR3: TGTGCCAGTAGTATAGGGTCAGAAAATCAGCCCCAGCATTTT.

This clone came up a few times. The gene calls are TRBV27 and TRBJ1-5, with 7 bases matching TRBD1. CDR3 length equals 15 residues. Germline V CDR1 and CDR2: MNHEY, SMNVEV (reference sequence). V was clipped by 4 bases and J by 3 bases; unmatched bases: 6. The CDR3 protein is CASSSQGTANQPQHF. DNA of the CDR3: TGTGCCAGCAGTTCGCAAGGGACAGCCAATCAGCCCCAGCATTTT.

The V call is TRBV4-1, the J call TRBJ1-2; D unclear. The CDR3 consists of 15 residues. Trimming took off 0 bases at V and 5 bases at J, with 13 bases between the two ends. Germline CDR1 reads MGHRA; CDR2 reads YSYEKL. This chain's CDR3 is CASSQDQASRYGYTF. For the CDR3, the DNA is TGCGCCAGCAGCCAAGATCAGGCCAGCAGATATGGCTACACCTTC.

The J gene is TRBJ1-6, the V gene TRBV7-8; D is unresolved. CDR1 is SGHVS, CDR2 FQNEAQ, per germline. The CDR3 has 14 amino acids. V lost 5 bases to trimming and J lost 5 bases, with 10 bases between them. For the CDR3, the DNA is TGTGCCAGCAGCCCAGGTTACGATAATTCACCCCTCCACTTT. Its translation is CASSPGYDNSPLHF.

The J gene is TRBJ2-5, the V gene TRBV19; D is ambiguous. Germline lookup yields CDR1 LNHDA and CDR2 SQIVND (reference sequence). The CDR3 extends over 12 amino acids. The V and J ends lost 7 bases and 5 bases respectively, with 11 bases between them. CDR3: CASTSPGETQYF. The CDR3, as DNA: TGTGCCAGTACGTCTCCCGGGGAGACCCAGTACTTC.

This chain connects TRBV19 to TRBJ2-3; D may be TRBD1 (7 bases). There are 16 residues in the CDR3. The V gene lost 2 bases and the J gene lost 0 bases, with 12 bases spanning the gap. Germline loops: CDR1 LNHDA, CDR2 SQIVND (reference sequence). The CDR3 bases are TGTGCCAGTAGTATAAGGGGGCGGGGAAGCACAGATACGCAGTATTTT. Amino acids: CASSIRGRGSTDTQYF.

The CDR3 reads CASSPPGTGGETQYF. The CDR3 coding sequence is TGTGCCAGCAGCCCCCCCGGGACAGGGGGAGAGACCCAGTACTTC. This chain joins TRBV4-2 and TRBJ2-5; 11 nucleotides agree with TRBD1. The J segment lost 4 bases and the V segment lost 4 bases, leaving 5 bases of the junction unmatched. Germline-derived CDR1 and CDR2 are LGHNA and YNFKEQ. The length of the CDR3 is 15 residues.

This chain joins TRBV6-6 and TRBJ2-7, with 11 bases identical to TRBD2. In germline, CDR1 is MNHNY, CDR2 SVGAGI (reference sequence). This CDR3 contains 16 residues. V was pared by 0 bases and J by 7 bases, with 8 bases of the junction left unmatched. CDR3 sequence reads: CASSYSILAGGNEQYF. CDR3 sequence (DNA): TGTGCCAGCAGTTACTCGATCTTAGCGGGGGGGAATGAGCAGTACTTC.

This rearrangement joins TRBV10-2 to TRBJ2-3, with a tentative D call TRBD1 (5 bases). The CDR3 has 12 residues. Germline CDR1 and CDR2: WSHSY and SAAADI. Trimming took off 2 bases at V and 13 bases at J, with 13 bases between the two ends. The CDR3 protein is CASSERAGPEYF. CDR3 in DNA: TGCGCCAGCAGTGAGCGGGCAGGGCCCGAGTATTTT.

This chain connects TRBV28 to TRBJ2-3; 8 bases match TRBD1. CDR1 and CDR2 (germline): MDHEN, SYDVKM. The V gene end was trimmed by 5 bases and the J gene end by 4 bases; junction bases not matched to a gene: 14. This CDR3 is 17 amino acids long. Written as DNA, the CDR3 is TGTGCCAGCAGTCCCCGCCGCGGCAGGGGGCGGTCAGATACGCAGTATTTT. Its translation: CASSPRRGRGRSDTQYF.

V gene TRBV18 combines with J gene TRBJ1-1; 12 nucleotides match TRBD1. The CDR3 has 13 residues. Looked up from germline, CDR1 is KGHSH and CDR2 is LQKENI. V dropped 6 bases and J dropped 10; count of bases not matched to a gene: 6. Here the CDR3 DNA reads TGTGCCAGCTCGTCCGGGACAGGGGGCGCAGCTTTCTTT. It is translated as CASSSGTGGAAFF.

The chain couples TRBV6-6 to TRBJ1-1; unclear D gene. Looked up from germline, CDR1 is MNHNY and CDR2 is SVGAGI (reference sequence). This CDR3 has 12 amino acids. Trimming removed 2 bases from V and 5 bases from J, with 6 bases in between. The CDR3 DNA follows: TGTGCCAGCAGTTACGGAGGAACTGAAGCTTTCTTT. Its translation is CASSYGGTEAFF.

As to this clone: The junction does not match germline at one end; this may be a read error. V and J are TRBV2 and TRBJ2-5, with 12 bases that match TRBD2. The germline gives CDR1 SNHLY, CDR2 FYNNEI. There are 14 residues in the CDR3. The CDR3 protein is CASTLAGGQGTQYF. Written as DNA, the CDR3 is TGTGCCAGCACCCTAGCGGGGGGGCAAGGGACCCAGTACTTC.

The J gene is TRBJ1-3, the V gene TRBV18; D is perhaps TRBD1 (6 bases). The CDR3 runs to 15 residues. Germline V gene data show CDR1 as KGHSH and CDR2 as LQKENI. V shed 5 bases and J shed 2 bases, with 13 bases lying between them. CDR3 loop: CASSGKTGPGNTIYF. The CDR3 DNA is TGTGCCAGCTCAGGAAAGACAGGACCTGGAAACACCATATATTTT.